Below, 30 T cell receptor beta chains from the same sample are listed, as sequenced in a study of identical twins (dated by TCRdb to the mid-2010s). Library creation used 5' RACE. Sequencing relied on an Illumina HiSeq 2000. TCRdb reworked the public reads: Q25 trimming with fastp, MiXCR clone assembly, productive beta chains retained. One record per CDR3 amino acid sequence lists the most common genes and DNA. Here the sample has 650,000 to 750,000 distinct CDR3 sequences; approximately 22% occur a single time. Jointly, the top ten make up around 4.5% of the sample. The sample also formed part of further work on T cells expressing NK-cell markers.

Sequences were obtained from PBMCs. The source is a woman aged 18-29 years in good health.

V is TRBV7-9 and J is TRBJ2-1, with D possibly being TRBD1 (6 bases). Between the trimmed V and J ends, which lost 5 bases and 6 bases, there was a span of 17 bases. The CDR3 spans 15 residues. The V gene's germline CDR1 is SEHNR and CDR2 FQNEAQ (reference sequence). The CDR3 sequence: CASSGPLRGGNEQFF. For the CDR3, the DNA is TGTGCCAGCAGCGGACCACTGAGAGGGGGCAATGAGCAGTTCTTC.

This clonotype was counted a few times. This chain uses TRBV7-2 with TRBJ2-1, with D tentatively TRBD2 (6 bases). Germline V gene data show CDR1 as SGHTA and CDR2 as FQGNSA. Deletions cut 6 bases from V and 4 bases from J, with 16 bases between. This CDR3 region has 15 residues. The chain's CDR3 is CASRIVGTGYNEQFF. As DNA, the CDR3 is TGTGCCAGCAGGATCGTCGGGACTGGTTACAATGAGCAGTTCTTC.

This clonotype appeared a single time. The chain carries TRBV11-2 and TRBJ1-4; 8 bases agree with TRBD1. The V gene end was trimmed by 3 bases and the J gene end by 10 bases; junction bases not matched to a gene: 16. Germline CDR1 is SGHAT and CDR2 is FQNNGV. This CDR3 is built from 17 residues. The CDR3: CASSFHPGQGGVGKLFF. The DNA for the CDR3 is TGTGCCAGCAGCTTCCACCCCGGACAGGGCGGAGTCGGAAAACTGTTTTTT.

This clonotype was observed many times. The chain's CDR3 is CASSFSTSGTYEQYF. Written as DNA, the CDR3 is TGTGCCAGCAGTTTTTCGACTAGCGGAACCTACGAGCAGTACTTC. The genes are TRBV27 and TRBJ2-7; 9 nucleotides align to TRBD2. The CDR3 sequence is 15 residues long. V dropped 3 bases and J dropped 2; count of bases not matched to a gene: 5. CDR1 is MNHEY, CDR2 SMNVEV, per germline (reference sequence).

In its sample, this clonotype was seen a few times. The V and J genes are TRBV7-6 and TRBJ2-1; 9 bases are shared with TRBD2. This CDR3 spans 16 amino acids. Germline V lookup: CDR1 SGHVS, CDR2 FNYEAQ. V lost 1 base and J lost 7; bases outside the gene matches: 8. CDR3 loop: CASSLVPAGGGNEQFF. The CDR3 DNA is TGTGCCAGCAGCTTAGTCCCAGCGGGGGGCGGGAATGAGCAGTTCTTC.

This chain uses TRBV9 with TRBJ2-3; 7 bases are shared with TRBD1. Unmatched junction bases numbered 3, after V lost 0 bases and J lost 2 bases. CDR1 is SGDLS and CDR2 is YYNGEE in the germline V gene. CDR3 length equals 15 residues. This chain's CDR3 is CASSVGGTDTDTQYF. The CDR3 DNA reads TGTGCCAGCAGCGTAGGAGGGACAGACACAGATACGCAGTATTTT.

The chain has TRBV20-1 and TRBJ2-2; 9 nucleotides agree with TRBD1. V lost 6 bases, J lost 1 base, and 6 bases stayed unmatched. CDR1 is DFQATT, CDR2 SNEGSKA, per germline (reference sequence). CDR3 size: 15 residues. CDR3 residues: CSARDRVKNTGELFF. Written as DNA, the CDR3 is TGCAGTGCGCGGGACAGGGTAAAGAACACCGGGGAGCTGTTTTTT.

The gene calls are TRBV20-1 and TRBJ2-3, with 7 positions matching TRBD1. V shed 6 bases, J shed 3 bases, and the junction held 6 bases outside the gene matches. CDR1 and CDR2 (germline): DFQATT, SNEGSKA (reference sequence). The CDR3 length is 13 residues. The CDR3 reads CSARPTGTDTQYF. In nucleotides, the CDR3 is TGCAGTGCCAGACCGACAGGGACAGATACGCAGTATTTT.

This clonotype was counted at least ten times. V and J are TRBV7-9 and TRBJ2-1, with TRBD1 as a possible D gene (5 bases). Trimming took off 6 bases at V and 7 bases at J, with 10 bases between the two ends. CDR3 size: 12 residues. CDR1 SEHNR and CDR2 FQNEAQ come from the germline V gene (reference sequence). In nucleotides, the CDR3 is TGTGCCAGCAGTACACCAGGGAATGAGCAGTTCTTC. It translates to CASSTPGNEQFF.

This clonotype was observed at least ten times. The CDR3 loop is CASTRTGGQPQHF. CDR3 DNA sequence: TGTGCCAGTACGCGGACAGGCGGACAGCCCCAGCATTTT. V usage is TRBV19 and J usage is TRBJ1-5; 7 nucleotides line up with TRBD1. CDR3 length: 13 amino acids. The V gene end was trimmed by 7 bases and the J gene end by 7 bases; junction bases not matched to a gene: 7. Germline V lookup: CDR1 LNHDA, CDR2 SQIVND (reference sequence).

This clonotype occurred a few times. The chain joins TRBV7-9 to TRBJ2-7, with TRBD2 identical over 8 bases. V gave up 4 bases and J gave up 2 bases; unmatched junction bases: 10. CDR1 is SEHNR and CDR2 is FQNEAQ in the germline V gene (reference sequence). CDR3 size: 16 residues. The CDR3 DNA reads TGTGCCAGCAGCTGGGGTATGGCGGGAGGCGCCTACGAGCAGTACTTC. It specifies CASSWGMAGGAYEQYF.

This clonotype was detected once. The CDR3 nucleotides read TGCAGTGCTAATGATGCGGGAGCGGGCGAGCAGTACTTC. Protein product: CSANDAGAGEQYF. The chain is built from TRBV20-1 and TRBJ2-7, with 7 bases matching TRBD2. This CDR3 has 13 residues. Trimming at V came to 4 bases and at J to 6 bases, leaving 9 bases not matched to a gene. The V gene's germline CDR1 is DFQATT and CDR2 SNEGSKA (reference sequence).

This clonotype showed up many times. The rearrangement links TRBV20-1 to TRBJ1-2; the D is unclear. Per the germline V gene, CDR1 is DFQATT and CDR2 is SNEGSKA (reference sequence). This CDR3 contains 12 residues. Deletions cut 4 bases from V and 5 bases from J, with 11 bases between. This CDR3 is CSATSGIYGYTF. As DNA, the CDR3 is TGCAGTGCTACTTCCGGGATTTATGGCTACACCTTC.

The chain has TRBV11-2 and TRBJ2-7; a weak D match, TRBD1 (5 bases). The CDR3 totals 15 residues. CDR1 and CDR2 from the germline V gene are SGHAT and FQNNGV. The V end was cut by 1 base, the J end by 0 bases, with 10 bases between. The CDR3 DNA reads TGTGCCAGCAGCTTAGGGACACTTAGCTCCTACGAGCAGTACTTC. Translation gives CASSLGTLSSYEQYF.

The J gene is TRBJ2-2, the V gene TRBV29-1, with D unclear. The germline V gene encodes CDR1 SQVTM and CDR2 ANQGSEA. V was shortened by 0 bases and J by 4 bases, with 6 bases between the two germline ends. The CDR3 is made up of 13 amino acids. CDR3 region: CSVEEVGTGELFF. As DNA, the CDR3 is TGCAGCGTTGAAGAGGTCGGCACCGGGGAGCTGTTTTTT.

The chain employs TRBV6-2 or TRBV6-3 and TRBJ1-5, with 8 bases lining up with TRBD1. Germline assignment: CDR1 MNHEY and CDR2 SVGEGT. This CDR3 spans 15 amino acids. V lost 5 bases, J lost 4 bases, and 7 bases stayed unmatched. The chain's CDR3 is CASSGSRTGNQPQHF. The CDR3 DNA follows: TGTGCCAGCAGTGGCTCAAGGACAGGGAATCAGCCCCAGCATTTT.

This clonotype was detected a few times. The J gene is TRBJ1-1, the V gene TRBV5-5, with D maybe TRBD1 (5 bases). From germline, CDR1 is SGHKS and CDR2 YYEKEE (reference sequence). The CDR3 extends over 15 amino acids. The V end was cut by 0 bases, the J end by 6 bases, with 15 bases between. The DNA for the CDR3 is TGTGCCAGCAGCTTGGCGGGCAGGGTGACGGCTGAAGCTTTCTTT. This encodes CASSLAGRVTAEAFF.

CDR3 loop: CASSPTGTDGTGELFF. The CDR3 bases are TGCGCCAGCAGCCCGACCGGGACGGACGGCACCGGGGAGCTGTTTTTT. The chain couples TRBV5-1 to TRBJ2-2; D is tentatively TRBD1 or TRBD2 (5 bases each). The V and J ends lost 4 bases and 4 bases respectively, with 17 bases between them. Germline CDR1 is SGHRS and CDR2 is YFSETQ. The CDR3 has 16 residues.

The chain recombines TRBV2 with TRBJ2-7; a possible D gene is TRBD2 (6 bases). CDR3 length: 14 residues. Trimming shortened V by 4 bases and J by 5 bases, and 15 bases separated the two germline ends. The germline V gene encodes CDR1 SNHLY and CDR2 FYNNEI. CDR3 protein: CASSVRLAKNEQYF. Written as DNA, the CDR3 is TGTGCCAGCAGTGTGAGGCTAGCGAAAAACGAGCAGTACTTC.

This clonotype was seen a few times. The V gene is TRBV5-1, the J gene TRBJ2-7, with D maybe TRBD2 (5 bases). The CDR3 loop spans 16 amino acids. Germline loops: CDR1 SGHRS, CDR2 YFSETQ. Between the trimmed V and J ends, which lost 0 bases and 0 bases, there was a span of 13 bases. The chain's CDR3 is CASSLGPSGSSYEQYF. The CDR3 coding sequence is TGCGCCAGCAGCTTGGGCCCGAGCGGCAGCTCCTACGAGCAGTACTTC.

This clonotype was seen a few times. The CDR3 protein is CASTSGTSGRGADTQYF. CDR3 nucleotides: TGTGCCAGCACCTCCGGGACTAGCGGGAGAGGCGCAGATACGCAGTATTTT. V usage is TRBV7-2 and J usage is TRBJ2-3; 14 bases map to TRBD2. This CDR3 contains 17 residues. Germline CDR1 and CDR2: SGHTA and FQGNSA. Unmatched junction bases numbered 10, after V lost 7 bases and J lost 4 bases.

This clonotype was picked up a small number of times. The chain carries TRBV20-1 and TRBJ1-5; weak D call: TRBD1 (5 bases). The germline V gene encodes CDR1 DFQATT and CDR2 SNEGSKA (reference sequence). The CDR3 consists of 14 residues. Trimming shortened V by 3 bases and J by 7 bases, and 16 bases separated the two germline ends. The CDR3 nucleotides read TGCAGTGCTAGTTCCCCAGGGACCTGGCAGCCCCAGCATTTT. Translating it yields CSASSPGTWQPQHF.

As DNA, the CDR3 is TGCGCCAGCAGCCAAGTAGCAAGGCCGGCGGAGACCCAGTACTTC. Translated: CASSQVARPAETQYF. The chain combines TRBV5-1 with TRBJ2-5; D unresolved. The CDR3 length is 15 residues. Germline lookup yields CDR1 SGHRS and CDR2 YFSETQ. Trimming left V 4 bases short and J 5 bases short, with 18 bases between.

The chain couples TRBV13 to TRBJ2-7, with 11 bases fitting TRBD2. The V gene end was trimmed by 5 bases and the J gene end by 7 bases; junction bases not matched to a gene: 7. Germline V gives CDR1 PRHDT, CDR2 FYEKMQ (reference sequence). The CDR3 sequence is 14 residues long. The DNA of the CDR3 is TGTGCCAGCAGCCTGAGACTAGCGGGACAGGAGCAGTACTTC. Residues: CASSLRLAGQEQYF.

This clonotype was observed at least ten times. In DNA form, the CDR3 reads TGCGCCAGCAGCCTCTGGGCGGGGCCCACAGATACGCAGTATTTT. It translates to CASSLWAGPTDTQYF. This rearrangement joins TRBV4-1 to TRBJ2-3; D may be TRBD2 (6 bases). Trimming left V 4 bases short and J 2 bases short, with 13 bases between. Germline CDR1 reads MGHRA; CDR2 reads YSYEKL. This CDR3 is built from 15 residues.

The genes are TRBV4-2 and TRBJ1-3; unclear D gene. V lost 0 bases to trimming and J lost 4 bases, with 7 bases between them. This CDR3 spans 14 amino acids. CDR1 LGHNA and CDR2 YNFKEQ come from the germline V gene. CDR3 DNA sequence: TGTGCCAGCAGCCAAGATTTGAGGGGAAACACCATATATTTT. Amino acids: CASSQDLRGNTIYF.

The gene calls are TRBV12-3 or TRBV12-4 and TRBJ2-7, with TRBD1 identical over 9 bases. The CDR3 runs 15 residues. V trimming: 7 bases; J trimming: 2 bases; junction bases outside the gene matches: 9. As DNA, the CDR3 is TGTGCCAGCACCAAGAGAGGGACAGGGACCTACGAGCAGTACTTC. Amino acids: CASTKRGTGTYEQYF.

J is TRBJ2-1 and V is TRBV5-1; D is perhaps TRBD1 (6 bases). Trimming removed 3 bases at V and 5 bases at J, with 27 bases between. Per the germline V gene, CDR1 is SGHRS and CDR2 is YFSETQ. CDR3 size: 19 residues. The CDR3 DNA reads TGCGCCAGCAGCTCCCTCATGTTACTTGGGGGCGCCTTCCACAATGAGCAGTTCTTC. This translates into CASSSLMLLGGAFHNEQFF.

This clonotype was detected ten times or more. The J gene is TRBJ2-7, the V gene TRBV10-3; D ambiguous. V lost 5 bases and J lost 3, with 11 bases in between. CDR3 length equals 13 residues. Germline lookup yields CDR1 ENHRY and CDR2 SYGVKD. CDR3 amino acids: CAISLDGFYEQYF. CDR3 coding DNA: TGTGCCATCAGTTTGGACGGTTTCTACGAGCAGTACTTC.

This clonotype has only a few counts. The rearrangement uses TRBV4-2 and TRBJ2-3, with 7 nucleotides matching TRBD2. This CDR3 contains 15 residues. Germline V gene data show CDR1 as LGHNA and CDR2 as YNFKEQ. The junction had 4 bases not matched to a gene; V was cut back by 0 bases and J by 4 bases. This CDR3 reads CASSQESGVSDTQYF. In DNA form, the CDR3 reads TGTGCCAGCAGCCAAGAAAGCGGGGTGTCAGATACGCAGTATTTT.